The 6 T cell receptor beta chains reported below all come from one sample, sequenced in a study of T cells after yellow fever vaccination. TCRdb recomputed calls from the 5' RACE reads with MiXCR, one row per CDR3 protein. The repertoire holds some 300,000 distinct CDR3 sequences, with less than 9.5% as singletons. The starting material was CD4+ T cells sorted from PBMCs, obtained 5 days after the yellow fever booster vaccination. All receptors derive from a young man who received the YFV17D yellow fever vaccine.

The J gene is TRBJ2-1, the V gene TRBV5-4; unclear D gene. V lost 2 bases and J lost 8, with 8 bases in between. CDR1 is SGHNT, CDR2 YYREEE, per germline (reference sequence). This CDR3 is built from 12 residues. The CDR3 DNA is TGTGCCAGCAGCTTTCGTGGACATGAGCAGTTCTTC. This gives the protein CASSFRGHEQFF.

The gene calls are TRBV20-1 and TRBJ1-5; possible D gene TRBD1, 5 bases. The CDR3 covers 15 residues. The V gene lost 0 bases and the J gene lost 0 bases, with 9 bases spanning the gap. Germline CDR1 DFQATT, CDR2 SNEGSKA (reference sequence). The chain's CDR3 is CSARDRVNSNQPQHF. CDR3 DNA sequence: TGCAGTGCTAGAGACAGGGTAAATAGCAATCAGCCCCAGCATTTT.

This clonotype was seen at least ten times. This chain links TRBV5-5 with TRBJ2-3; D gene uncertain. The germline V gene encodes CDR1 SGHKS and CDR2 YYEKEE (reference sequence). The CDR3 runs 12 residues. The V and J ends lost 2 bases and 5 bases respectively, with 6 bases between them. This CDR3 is CASSFIGDTQYF. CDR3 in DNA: TGTGCCAGCAGCTTCATTGGAGATACGCAGTATTTT.

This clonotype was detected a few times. DNA for the CDR3: TGTGCCAGCAGCTTTCCGACAGGGACCTCTGGCTACACCTTC. Its translation: CASSFPTGTSGYTF. The chain joins TRBV7-2 to TRBJ1-2; TRBD1 matches at 7 bases. The V and J ends lost 3 bases and 7 bases, in that order; junction bases with no gene match: 8. From germline, CDR1 is SGHTA and CDR2 FQGNSA. The CDR3 is 14 residues long.

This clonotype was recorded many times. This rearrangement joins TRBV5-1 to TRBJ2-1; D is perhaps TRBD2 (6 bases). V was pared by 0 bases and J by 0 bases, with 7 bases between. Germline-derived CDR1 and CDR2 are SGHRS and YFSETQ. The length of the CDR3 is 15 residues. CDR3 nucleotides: TGCGCCAGCAGCTTGGGGGGGGTCTCCTACAATGAGCAGTTCTTC. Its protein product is CASSLGGVSYNEQFF.

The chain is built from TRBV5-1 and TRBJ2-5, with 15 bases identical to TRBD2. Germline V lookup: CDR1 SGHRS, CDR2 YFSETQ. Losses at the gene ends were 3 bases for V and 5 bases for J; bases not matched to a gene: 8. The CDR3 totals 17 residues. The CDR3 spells CASSWDGTSGGMETQYF. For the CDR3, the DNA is TGCGCCAGCAGCTGGGACGGGACTAGCGGGGGGATGGAGACCCAGTACTTC.